This is a list of T cell receptor beta chains from one sample in a study of cytomegalovirus exposure and HLA in healthy donors. Clones were read by immunoSEQ multiplex PCR, and TCRdb kept only the in-frame ones, dropping some. The table lists more than 300,000 clones, roughly 90% of them singletons. The sample comprised PBMCs. Every receptor here comes from a young woman in good health and CMV-seronegative. Each CDR3 is given with its conserved first and last residue. The D gene is left open where the match is weak. Only some rows state a clone size, as once, few, many or a class for expanded clones.

D gene	V gene	J gene	clone size	CDR3 DNA	CDR3 protein
NA	TRBV9	TRBJ2-2	NA	TGTGCCAGCAGCCTTAAGGGGGAGGGCCCCGGGGAGCTGTTTTTT	CASSLKGEGPGELFF
TRBD1	TRBV7-3	TRBJ2-2	NA	TGTGCCAGCAGCTACAGGGGCGCTGGCACCGGGGAGCTGTTTTTT	CASSYRGAGTGELFF
TRBD2	TRBV29-1	TRBJ2-5	NA	TGCAGCGTTGAGGGACTAGCGGCCCAAGAGACCCAGTACTTC	CSVEGLAAQETQYF
TRBD2	TRBV9	TRBJ2-1	once	TGTGCCAGCAGCTATCGACTAGCGGGGGGAGACAATGAGCAGTTCTTC	CASSYRLAGGDNEQFF
TRBD2	TRBV4-1	TRBJ2-1	NA	TGCGCCAGCAGCCCGACGACTAGCGGGGGGGCCAATGAGCAGTTCTTC	CASSPTTSGGANEQFF
NA	TRBV2	TRBJ2-3	NA	TGTGCCAGCAAAAGACAGGGAGGCTACACAGATACGCAGTATTTT	CASKRQGGYTDTQYF
TRBD1	TRBV6-5	TRBJ1-6	few	TGTGCCAGCAGTCCACAGGGGTTCATCAATTCACCCCTCCACTTT	CASSPQGFINSPLHF
NA	TRBV21-1	TRBJ1-5	NA	TGTGCCAGCAGCAAAGATCGGAAACAGGTAGGGAATCAGCCCCAGCATTTT	CASSKDRKQVGNQPQHF
TRBD2	TRBV19	TRBJ2-2	NA	TGTGCCAGTAGTATCCGCGGGGGGGCCGGGGAGCTGTTTTTT	CASSIRGGAGELFF
NA	TRBV27	TRBJ1-3	NA	TGTGCCAGCAGCTCGTTTGCGGGTGGAAACACCATATATTTT	CASSSFAGGNTIYF
NA	TRBV2	TRBJ1-1	NA	TGTGCCAGCAGTGTCCCCTTGGGCCGCGTGAACACTGAAGCTTTCTTT	CASSVPLGRVNTEAFF
TRBD2	TRBV7-6	TRBJ2-3	NA	TGTGCCAGCACCCGGGGGGGACGACCCACAGATACGCAGTATTTT	CASTRGGRPTDTQYF
NA	TRBV7-8	TRBJ1-3	NA	TGTGCCAGCAGCCCCCGGGGTAACAGCTACTCTGGAAACACCATATATTTT	CASSPRGNSYSGNTIYF
TRBD2	TRBV27	TRBJ2-7	NA	TGTGCCAGCAGTTTAGGACTAGCCTACGAGCAGTACTTC	CASSLGLAYEQYF
NA	TRBV27	TRBJ2-7	NA	TGTGCCAGCAGCTGGGCTTCGAGCAGTTACGAGCAGTACTTC	CASSWASSSYEQYF
NA	TRBV19	TRBJ1-5	NA	TGTGCCAGTAACGGGGGTGGAGAAAATCAGCCCCAGCATTTT	CASNGGGENQPQHF
TRBD2	TRBV19	TRBJ2-1	NA	TGTGCCAGTAGTATGGGGACGACTAGCGGGAGGGGGAATGAGCAGTTCTTC	CASSMGTTSGRGNEQFF
TRBD1	TRBV2	TRBJ1-4	NA	TGTGCCAGCACCATGGGCAGGGGGCGCGCAGGAAAACTGTTTTTT	CASTMGRGRAGKLFF
NA	TRBV2	TRBJ2-7	NA	TGTGCCAGCAGTGAAGAGGGGCCCCCCTACGAGCAGTACTTC	CASSEEGPPYEQYF
NA	TRBV14	TRBJ2-7	NA	TGTGCCAGCAGCCAAGTTGGACGGGGGGCCGAGCAGTACTTC	CASSQVGRGAEQYF
TRBD2	TRBV28	TRBJ2-2	NA	TGTGCCAGCAGTTTTGTTCTCGCGGGGGCGAACACCGGGGAGCTGTTTTTT	CASSFVLAGANTGELFF
NA	TRBV28	TRBJ1-5	NA	TGTGCCAGCAGTACCTTGAGGGGCAATCAGCCCCAGCATTTT	CASSTLRGNQPQHF
NA	TRBV4-2	TRBJ2-7	NA	TGTGCAAACAACGCCAGGGCGGTCTCCTACGAGCAGTACTTC	CANNARAVSYEQYF
TRBD2	TRBV9	TRBJ2-5	NA	TGTGCCAGCAGCGTACGAGGGGAAGGTGCGGGAGGGCCTCAGGAGACCCAGTACTTC	CASSVRGEGAGGPQETQYF
TRBD2	TRBV5-5	TRBJ2-1	NA	TGTGCCAGCAGCTTGGCCTGGGCTAGCGGGAGTTACGAGCAGTTCTTC	CASSLAWASGSYEQFF
NA	TRBV10-3	TRBJ2-7	NA	TGTGCCATCAGTGACCCAGGGCGGGGGCCCTCCTACGAGCAGTACTTC	CAISDPGRGPSYEQYF
NA	TRBV10-3	TRBJ1-1	few	TGTGCCATCAGTGACCTCTTGAACACTGAAGCTTTCTTT	CAISDLLNTEAFF
NA	TRBV2	TRBJ1-2	NA	TGTGCCAGCAGTGAGAGGGCAGGGGTCTATGGCTACACCTTC	CASSERAGVYGYTF
NA	TRBV6-1	TRBJ2-7	NA	TGTGCCAGCAGTGATGGAGGCCCTCGTTACTTC	CASSDGGPRYF
NA	TRBV2	TRBJ1-2	NA	TGTGCCAGCAGGGCTGAGGGTGTCTATGGCTACACCTTC	CASRAEGVYGYTF
TRBD2	TRBV7-2	TRBJ2-3	NA	TGTGCCAGCAGCGCTTACGGGGCCTTGGGGAGGGCGGCAGATACGCAGTATTTT	CASSAYGALGRAADTQYF
NA	TRBV9	TRBJ2-2	once	TGTGCCAGCAGCGTAGTATCCAACACCGGGGAGCTGTTTTTT	CASSVVSNTGELFF
NA	TRBV7-2	TRBJ2-7	few	TGTGCCAGCAGCTCACAGGTCTCCTACGAGCAGTACTTC	CASSSQVSYEQYF
TRBD2	TRBV28	TRBJ2-1	NA	TGTGCCAGCAGTGGAGCGGGGGGGCTGCGAAATGAGCAGTTCTTC	CASSGAGGLRNEQFF